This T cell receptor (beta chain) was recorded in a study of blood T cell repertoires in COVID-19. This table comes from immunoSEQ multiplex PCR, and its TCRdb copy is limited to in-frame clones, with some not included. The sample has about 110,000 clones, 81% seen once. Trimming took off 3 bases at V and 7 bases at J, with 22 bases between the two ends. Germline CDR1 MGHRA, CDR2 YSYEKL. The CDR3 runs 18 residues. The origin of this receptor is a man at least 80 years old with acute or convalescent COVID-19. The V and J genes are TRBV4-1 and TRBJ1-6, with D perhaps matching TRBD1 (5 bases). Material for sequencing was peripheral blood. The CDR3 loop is CASSHPRDYGQSNSPLHF. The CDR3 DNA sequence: TGCGCCAGCAGCCATCCCAGGGACTATGGTCAGAGCAATTCACCCCTCCACTTT.